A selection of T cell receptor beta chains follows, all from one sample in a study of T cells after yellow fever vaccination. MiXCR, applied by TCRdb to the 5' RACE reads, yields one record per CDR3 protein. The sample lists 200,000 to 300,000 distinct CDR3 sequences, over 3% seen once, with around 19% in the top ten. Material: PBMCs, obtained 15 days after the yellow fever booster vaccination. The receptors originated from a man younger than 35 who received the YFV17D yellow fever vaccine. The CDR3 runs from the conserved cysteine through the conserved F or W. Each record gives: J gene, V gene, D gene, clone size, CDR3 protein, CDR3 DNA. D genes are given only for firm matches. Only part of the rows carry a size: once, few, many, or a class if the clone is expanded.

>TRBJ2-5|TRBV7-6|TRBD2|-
CASSSSGGAGKTQYF
TGTGCCAGCAGCTCCAGCGGGGGGGCCGGGAAGACCCAGTACTTC
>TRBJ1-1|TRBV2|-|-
CASSDGRMNTEAFF
TGTGCCAGCAGTGACGGGCGGATGAACACTGAAGCTTTCTTT
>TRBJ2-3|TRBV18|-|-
CASSSDILGHTQYF
TGTGCCAGCTCATCAGACATCTTGGGTCATACGCAGTATTTT
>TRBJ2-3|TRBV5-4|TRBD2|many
CASSFPAGLAPDTQYF
TGTGCCAGCAGCTTTCCCGCGGGACTAGCTCCAGATACGCAGTATTTT
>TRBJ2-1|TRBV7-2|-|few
CASSFPVYNEQFF
TGTGCCAGCAGCTTTCCTGTTTACAATGAGCAGTTCTTC
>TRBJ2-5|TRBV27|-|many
CASREQTIQETQYF
TGTGCCAGCAGAGAGCAGACAATTCAAGAGACCCAGTACTTC
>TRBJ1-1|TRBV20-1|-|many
CSAEQAFEAFF
TGCAGTGCAGAACAGGCTTTTGAAGCTTTCTTT
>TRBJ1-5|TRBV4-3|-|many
CASSQVWDQPQHF
TGCGCCAGCAGCCAAGTCTGGGATCAGCCCCAGCATTTT
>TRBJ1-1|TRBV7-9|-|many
CASSPPVSSDTEAFF
TGTGCCAGCAGCCCCCCGGTGTCATCGGACACTGAAGCTTTCTTT
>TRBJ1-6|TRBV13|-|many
CASSLQRSYNSPLHF
TGTGCCAGCAGCCTACAGAGATCCTATAATTCACCCCTCCACTTT
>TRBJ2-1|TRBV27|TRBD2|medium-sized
CASSLSGGPANEQFF
TGTGCCAGCAGTCTAAGCGGGGGCCCAGCCAATGAGCAGTTCTTC
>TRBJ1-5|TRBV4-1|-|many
CASSQRAVSNQPQHF
TGCGCCAGCAGCCAGCGGGCAGTTAGCAATCAGCCCCAGCATTTT
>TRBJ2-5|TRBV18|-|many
CASSPPLPAGVIQETQYF
TGTGCCAGCTCACCCCCACTTCCGGCCGGGGTAATCCAAGAGACCCAGTACTTC
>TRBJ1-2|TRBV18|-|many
CATSPNPRNGYTF
TGTGCCACCTCACCGAACCCTAGGAATGGCTACACCTTC
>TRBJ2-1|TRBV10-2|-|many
CASSAGYVEQFF
TGCGCCAGCAGTGCTGGTTATGTTGAGCAGTTCTTC
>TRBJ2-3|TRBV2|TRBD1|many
CASSGQGTDTQYF
TGTGCCAGCAGCGGACAGGGCACAGATACGCAGTATTTT
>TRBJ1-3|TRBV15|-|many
CATSREQIRSGNTIYF
TGTGCCACCAGCCGGGAACAGATCCGCTCTGGAAACACCATATATTTT
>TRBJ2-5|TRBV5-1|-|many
CASSFGWTEETQYF
TGCGCCAGCAGCTTCGGATGGACGGAAGAGACCCAGTACTTC
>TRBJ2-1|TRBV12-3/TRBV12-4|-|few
CASSFRGPLTNEQFF
TGTGCCAGCAGTTTCAGGGGACCCTTAACAAATGAGCAGTTCTTC
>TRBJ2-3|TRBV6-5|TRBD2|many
CASRRGGPTDTQYF
TGTGCCAGCAGGCGGGGGGGCCCCACAGATACGCAGTATTTT
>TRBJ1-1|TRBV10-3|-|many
CAISEPRTANTEAFF
TGTGCCATCAGTGAGCCTCGGACGGCGAACACTGAAGCTTTCTTT
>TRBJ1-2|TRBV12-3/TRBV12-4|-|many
CASSSTGPGYTF
TGTGCCAGCAGCTCAACAGGCCCCGGCTACACCTTC
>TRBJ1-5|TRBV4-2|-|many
CASSHLGGGDQPQHF
TGTGCCAGCAGCCACCTGGGGGGGGGAGATCAGCCCCAGCATTTT
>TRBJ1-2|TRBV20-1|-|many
CSARPRGSADGYTF
TGCAGTGCTAGGCCCAGGGGCAGCGCGGATGGCTACACCTTC
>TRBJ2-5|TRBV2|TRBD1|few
CASSEAAGQGLIETQYF
TGTGCCAGCAGTGAAGCCGCAGGACAGGGGCTGATAGAGACCCAGTACTTC
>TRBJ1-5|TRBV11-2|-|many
CASSFQGAQPQHF
TGTGCCAGCAGCTTCCAGGGAGCTCAGCCCCAGCATTTT